Below, one TCR beta chain is given with its context. The target antigen is unknown. This entry comes from a study of response to subunit inactivated influenza vaccine. Study-wide findings and caveats: That few new T cells are recruited by each seasonal influenza vaccination was the authors' suggestion.

One entry per CDR3 protein, called by TCRdb with MiXCR from the RT-PCR reads. The table lists roughly 570,000 distinct CDR3 sequences, over 10% of them singletons, with around 14% in the top ten. Germline values: CDR1 MNHEY, CDR2 SVGAGI. This CDR3 comprises 15 residues. With 2 bases clipped from V and 4 bases from J, the junction kept 7 bases outside the gene matches. The chain is built from TRBV6-5 and TRBJ2-5; TRBD1 matches 7 bases. Sequencing was performed on PBMCs from blood, taken more than 35 days after vaccination. The sequence derives from a man aged 45 to 65 who received an inactivated influenza vaccine. The CDR3 DNA is TGTGCCAGCAGTTACGGACAGGCGATAGGAGAGACCCAGTACTTC. Protein sequence: CASSYGQAIGETQYF.